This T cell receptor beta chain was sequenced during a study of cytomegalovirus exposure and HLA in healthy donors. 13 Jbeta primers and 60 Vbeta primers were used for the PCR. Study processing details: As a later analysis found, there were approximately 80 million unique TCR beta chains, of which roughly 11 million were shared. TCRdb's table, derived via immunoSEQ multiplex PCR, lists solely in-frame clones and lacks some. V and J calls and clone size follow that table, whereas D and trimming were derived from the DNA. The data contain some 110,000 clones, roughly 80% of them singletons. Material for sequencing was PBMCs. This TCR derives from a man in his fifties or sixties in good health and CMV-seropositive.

The DNA for the CDR3 is TGCGCCAGCAGCTTAGACGGTGTAGCGGGTAATGAGCAGTTCTTC. It codes for CASSLDGVAGNEQFF. The genes are TRBV5-1 and TRBJ2-1; the match to TRBD2 covers 7 bases. Germline lookup yields CDR1 SGHRS and CDR2 YFSETQ. The CDR3 sequence is 15 residues long. Germline trimming cut 2 bases from V and 7 bases from J; bases unmatched to any gene: 9.